Detailed here is one TCR beta chain. As yet, its antigen is unknown. The trim removed 5 bases at V and 4 bases at J, leaving 6 bases unmatched. CDR3 length equals 15 residues. Germline lookup yields CDR1 SEHNR and CDR2 FQNEAQ (reference sequence). This sample is drawn from a study of a mutant IDH1 vaccine in newly diagnosed glioma. Study background: Treated patients had a mean age of approximately 41 years and a sex split that was around 60% male and roughly 38% female.

The protocol was immunoSEQ multiplex PCR, while the TCRdb copy is restricted to in-frame clones and leaves out a portion. Among about 27,000 clones listed, around four fifths were seen once. Time point specified: week 35, safety follow-up. The vaccine gave 300 ug of a 20-mer mutant IDH1 peptide subcutaneously per dose. Study-wide points: Overall, about 92% of patients had vaccine-induced immune responses.

The source material was PBMCs, sampled from a glioma patient whose treatment included an IDH1 peptide vaccine. V is TRBV7-9 and J is TRBJ2-7; 12 bases agree with TRBD1. This TCR was recovered from a man aged 25 to 40 with glioma. This CDR3 is CASSPGTGGGYEQYF. CDR3 nucleotide sequence: TGTGCCAGCAGCCCGGGGACAGGGGGCGGGTACGAGCAGTACTTC.